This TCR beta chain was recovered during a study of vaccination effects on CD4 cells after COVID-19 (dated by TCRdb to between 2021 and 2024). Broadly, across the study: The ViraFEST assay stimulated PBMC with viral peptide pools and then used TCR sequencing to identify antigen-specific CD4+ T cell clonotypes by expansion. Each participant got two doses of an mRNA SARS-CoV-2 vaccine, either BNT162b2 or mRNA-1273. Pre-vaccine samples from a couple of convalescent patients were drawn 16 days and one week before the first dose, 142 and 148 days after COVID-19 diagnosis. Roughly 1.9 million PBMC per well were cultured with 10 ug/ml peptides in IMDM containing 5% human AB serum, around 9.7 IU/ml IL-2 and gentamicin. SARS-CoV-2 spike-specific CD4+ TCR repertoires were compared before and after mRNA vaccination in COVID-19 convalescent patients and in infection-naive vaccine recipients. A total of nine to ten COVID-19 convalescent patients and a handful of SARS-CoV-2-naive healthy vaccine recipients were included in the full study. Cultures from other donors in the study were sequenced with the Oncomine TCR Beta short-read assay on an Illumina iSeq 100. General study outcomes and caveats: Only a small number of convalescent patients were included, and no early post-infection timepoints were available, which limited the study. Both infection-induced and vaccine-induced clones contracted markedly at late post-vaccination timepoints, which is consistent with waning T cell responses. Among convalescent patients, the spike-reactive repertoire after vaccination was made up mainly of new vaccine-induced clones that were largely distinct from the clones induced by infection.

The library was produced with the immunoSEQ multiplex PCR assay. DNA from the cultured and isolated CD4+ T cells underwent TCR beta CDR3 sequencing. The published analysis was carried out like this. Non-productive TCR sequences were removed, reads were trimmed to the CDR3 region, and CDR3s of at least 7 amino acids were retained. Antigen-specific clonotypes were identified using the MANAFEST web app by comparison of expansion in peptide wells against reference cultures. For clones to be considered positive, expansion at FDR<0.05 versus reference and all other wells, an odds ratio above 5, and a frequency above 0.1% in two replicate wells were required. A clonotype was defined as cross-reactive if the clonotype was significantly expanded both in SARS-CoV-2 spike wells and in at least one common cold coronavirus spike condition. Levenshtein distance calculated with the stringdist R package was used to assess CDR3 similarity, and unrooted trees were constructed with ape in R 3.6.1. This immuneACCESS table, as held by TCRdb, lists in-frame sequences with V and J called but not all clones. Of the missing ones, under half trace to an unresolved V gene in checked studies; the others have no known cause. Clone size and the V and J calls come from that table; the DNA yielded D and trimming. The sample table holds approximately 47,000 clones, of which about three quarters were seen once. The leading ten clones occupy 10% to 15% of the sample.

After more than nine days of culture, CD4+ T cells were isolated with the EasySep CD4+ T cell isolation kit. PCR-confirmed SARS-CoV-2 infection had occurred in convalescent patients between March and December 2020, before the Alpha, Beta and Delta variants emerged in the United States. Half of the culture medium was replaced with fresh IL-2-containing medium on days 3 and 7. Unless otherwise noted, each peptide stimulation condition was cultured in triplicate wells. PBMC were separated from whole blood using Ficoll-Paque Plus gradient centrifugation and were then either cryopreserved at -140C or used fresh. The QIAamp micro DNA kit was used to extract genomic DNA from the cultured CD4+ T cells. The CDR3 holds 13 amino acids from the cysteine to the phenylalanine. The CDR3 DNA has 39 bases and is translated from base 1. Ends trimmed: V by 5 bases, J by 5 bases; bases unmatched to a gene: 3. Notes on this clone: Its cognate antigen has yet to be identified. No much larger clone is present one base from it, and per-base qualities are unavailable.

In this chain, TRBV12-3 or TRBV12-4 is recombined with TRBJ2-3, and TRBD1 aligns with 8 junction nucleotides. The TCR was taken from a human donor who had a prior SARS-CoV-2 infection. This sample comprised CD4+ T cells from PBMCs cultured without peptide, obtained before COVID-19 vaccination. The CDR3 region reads CASSHDRGDTQYF. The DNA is TGTGCCAGCAGTCACGACAGGGGAGATACGCAGTATTTT.